The clone carrying this T cell receptor (beta chain) was detected only a few times. These data belong to a study of T cells in Graves' hyperthyroidism and ophthalmopathy. The study based diagnoses on clinical symptoms, serum thyroxine and TRAb, thyroid ultrasound and orbital computed tomography. This CDR3 is built from 16 residues. CDR1 is SEHNR and CDR2 is FQNEAQ in the germline V gene (reference sequence). The V end lost 2 bases, the J end lost 2 bases, and 12 bases lay between the germline ends. There were TCR beta CDR3 regions amplified from RNA transcripts. The study used the HTBI primer set for a first-round RT-PCR of the TCR CDR3. TCRdb fed the multiplex PCR reads into MiXCR, producing one record per CDR3 protein. The sample lists fewer than 900,000 distinct CDR3 sequences; approximately 16% were seen once.

J is TRBJ2-2 and V is TRBV7-9, with a possible D match to TRBD1 (5 bases). The TCR sequence derives from a man aged 18 to 35 with Graves' hyperthyroidism. Sequencing input: blood. The CDR3: CASSLRGTGNTGELFF. The CDR3 DNA reads TGTGCCAGCAGCTTAAGGGGCACTGGAAACACCGGGGAGCTGTTTTTT.